This T cell receptor beta chain is drawn from a study of T cell responses to AZD1222 COVID-19 vaccine. Notes on this clone: The antigen is not known.

Germline-derived CDR1 and CDR2 are SEHNR and FQNEAQ (reference sequence). The germline V and J ends were trimmed by 1 base and 7 bases, with 10 bases remaining between them. The CDR3 loop spans 13 amino acids. Data came from immunoSEQ multiplex PCR; TCRdb stores just in-frame clones and leaves some out. The sample lists 100,000 to 150,000 clones; 90% were seen once. Whole-study findings and limits: Only six or seven AZD1222 recipients tested seropositive at baseline. Unmutated regions of variants are reportedly targeted by nearly half of spike-specific TCRs. There were vaccine-associated CD4 TCRs across spike, dominant at 160-218 and 743-854.

The receptor was derived from an adult in good health. The sequencing here drew on peripheral blood, taken on day 0 of MenACWY control vaccination. The rearrangement links TRBV7-9 to TRBJ1-2; no definite D call. CDR3 sequence (DNA): TGTGCCAGCAGCTTAGTAGCCAGCCTTGGCTACACCTTC. Translated, it gives CASSLVASLGYTF.